This TCR beta chain was identified in a study of blood T cell repertoires in COVID-19. Produced via immunoSEQ multiplex PCR; TCRdb's table is partial and in-frame only. The data show about 130,000 clones, 79% seen once. The sequence came from a woman in her 70s with COVID-19, enrolled during active disease. What was sequenced was peripheral blood.

The CDR3 protein is CASSSGQGHVFPLHF. As DNA, the CDR3 is TGTGCCAGCAGTTCCGGACAGGGGCACGTTTTCCCCCTCCACTTT. The chain carries TRBV28 and TRBJ1-6; 9 nucleotides agree with TRBD1. V dropped 4 bases and J dropped 13; count of bases not matched to a gene: 11. This CDR3 contains 15 residues. Germline V lookup: CDR1 MDHEN, CDR2 SYDVKM.